These T cell receptor beta chains were read from a single sample in a study of chemoradiotherapy in HPV16-positive cancers. Profiling relied on immunoSEQ multiplex PCR, and the TCRdb table lists in-frame clones only, not all of them. Among about 7,500 clones listed, less than 90% were seen once. This sample was obtained from a patient who underwent chemoradiotherapy. The origin of the receptors is a human donor with HPV-associated anogenital cancer. Both conserved end residues are part of each CDR3. The D gene is left open where the match is weak. Some rows have no size entry. The others give once, few or many, or a class for an expanded clone.

TRBJ1-1	once	TRBV19	NA	CASSMNRYTEAFF	TGTGCCAGTAGTATGAACAGGTACACTGAAGCTTTCTTT
TRBJ1-5	NA	TRBV6-5	TRBD1	CASRNRGSQPQHF	TGTGCCAGCAGAAACAGGGGTTCACAGCCCCAGCATTTT
TRBJ2-7	NA	TRBV5-1	TRBD1	CASSLGDRGYEQYF	TGCGCCAGCAGCTTGGGGGACAGGGGCTACGAGCAGTACTTC
TRBJ2-5	NA	TRBV18	NA	CASSPRQVETQYF	TGTGCCAGCTCACCACGACAGGTGGAGACCCAGTACTTC
TRBJ1-2	NA	TRBV5-4	NA	CASSLEFDNGYTF	TGTGCCAGCAGCTTGGAGTTCGACAACGGCTACACCTTC
TRBJ1-5	NA	TRBV6-1	NA	CASTEGRGKNQPQHF	TGTGCCAGCACCGAGGGACGGGGCAAGAATCAGCCCCAGCATTTT
TRBJ2-1	NA	TRBV29-1	TRBD2	CSVKTSGSGSEQFF	TGCAGCGTTAAGACTAGCGGGAGTGGGTCTGAGCAGTTCTTC
TRBJ2-7	once	TRBV4-1	TRBD1	CASSQAGDRPTYEQYF	TGCGCCAGCAGCCAAGCTGGGGACAGGCCCACCTACGAGCAGTACTTC
TRBJ1-4	NA	TRBV7-8	NA	CASSKELPNEKLFF	TGTGCCAGCAGCAAAGAGCTCCCTAATGAAAAACTGTTTTTT
TRBJ1-4	NA	TRBV6-1	NA	CASTTTPGPNEKLFF	TGTGCCAGCACTACGACTCCGGGTCCTAATGAAAAACTGTTTTTT
TRBJ2-5	NA	TRBV19	NA	CASSMAREETQYF	TGTGCCAGTAGTATGGCCCGGGAAGAGACCCAGTACTTC
TRBJ2-5	NA	TRBV5-8	NA	CASSFPGQETQYF	TGTGCCAGCAGCTTTCCAGGACAAGAGACCCAGTACTTC
TRBJ2-5	NA	TRBV6-1	NA	CASRETGLETQYF	TGTGCCAGCAGGGAAACAGGGTTGGAGACCCAGTACTTC
TRBJ2-3	NA	TRBV11-2	NA	CASSLEWQSTDTQYF	TGTGCCAGCAGCTTAGAGTGGCAAAGCACAGATACGCAGTATTTT
TRBJ2-1	NA	TRBV19	TRBD2	CASSPQTSGNNEQFF	TGTGCCAGTAGTCCCCAGACTAGCGGCAACAATGAGCAGTTCTTC
TRBJ2-1	NA	TRBV7-9	NA	CASSRTSTLEQFF	TGTGCCAGCAGCAGGACGTCGACACTCGAGCAGTTCTTC
TRBJ2-3	NA	TRBV9	TRBD2	CASSVGPSGGSTDTQYF	TGTGCCAGCAGCGTAGGCCCCAGCGGGGGTAGCACAGATACGCAGTATTTT
TRBJ2-1	NA	TRBV2	NA	CASSEGGSGAYNEQFF	TGTGCCAGCAGTGAAGGGGGCAGTGGAGCCTACAATGAGCAGTTCTTC
TRBJ1-2	once	TRBV7-8	NA	CASSLVRGYGYTF	TGTGCCAGCAGCTTAGTTCGGGGCTATGGCTACACCTTC
TRBJ1-1	NA	TRBV6-6	NA	CASSYLTTASAFF	TGTGCCAGCAGTTATTTGACGACGGCCTCAGCTTTCTTT
TRBJ1-4	NA	TRBV7-6	NA	CASSLDGPNEKLFF	TGTGCCAGCAGCTTAGATGGGCCTAATGAAAAACTGTTTTTT
TRBJ2-3	NA	TRBV7-2	TRBD2	CASNLGLARDTQYF	TGTGCCAGCAACTTGGGACTAGCCCGAGATACGCAGTATTTT
TRBJ2-5	NA	TRBV6-5	NA	CASAPGQETQYF	TGTGCCAGTGCGCCGGGGCAAGAGACCCAGTACTTC
TRBJ1-2	NA	TRBV5-6	NA	CASSPQRANGYTF	TGTGCCAGCAGCCCCCAAAGGGCAAACGGCTACACCTTC
TRBJ2-7	NA	TRBV5-4	NA	CASSLHRGGAYEQYF	TGTGCCAGCAGCTTGCATAGGGGCGGAGCCTACGAGCAGTACTTC